These 2 T cell receptor beta chains were sequenced from one sample in a study of blood T cell repertoires in COVID-19. Profiling relied on immunoSEQ multiplex PCR, and the TCRdb table lists in-frame clones only, not all of them. In the table there are around 300,000 clones, around 87% of which are singletons. Sequencing was carried out using peripheral blood. The receptors derive from a man between 18 and 35 years old with active or convalescent COVID-19.

This clone was observed a handful of times. This sequence joins TRBV4-2 and TRBJ2-7, with D tentatively TRBD2 (6 bases). This CDR3 contains 13 residues. Trimming removed 4 bases from V and 4 bases from J, with 11 bases in between. The germline V gene has CDR1 LGHNA and CDR2 YNFKEQ. CDR3 bases: TGTGCCAGCAGCCCGCGGGCGGGATACGAGCAGTACTTC. Translating gives CASSPRAGYEQYF.

The chain links TRBV5-4 to TRBJ2-3; 7 bases fit TRBD2. Germline V gene sequence: CDR1 SGHNT, CDR2 YYREEE (reference sequence). Trimming cost V 4 bases and J 2 bases; bases outside gene matches: 7. This CDR3 region has 15 residues. The DNA of the CDR3 is TGTGCCAGCAGCCCCTCTAGCGGTACCACAGATACGCAGTATTTT. This sequence encodes CASSPSSGTTDTQYF.